Reported below is one TCR beta chain. Its antigen remains unidentified. Naive CD8 cells lacked CD45RO and underwent positive selection for CCR7, leaving out terminally differentiated effector memory CD45RA+ cells. This entry comes from a study of shared clonotypes between healthy human individuals. Across the study: CD4 naive and CD4 memory each took three plates per donor, while CD8 naive took two and CD8 memory one. Study-wide points: It was the non-shared clonotypes that had lower generation probabilities than clonotypes shared by all four donors. Between a few donors, naive CD4 clonotypes were shared at a level of approximately 5%.

The assay was immunoSEQ multiplex PCR, and TCRdb's table has in-frame clones only and misses some. There are around 2,100,000 clones in the sample; 85% to 95% occur only once, and 1.2% lies in the top ten. CDR1 and CDR2 from the germline V gene are SNHLY and FYNNEI. The CDR3 covers 12 residues. V gave up 4 bases and J gave up 12 bases, with 15 bases separating them. The chain has TRBV2 and TRBJ1-2; D remains ambiguous. This TCR derives from a man younger than 30 in good health. The sample consisted of naive CD8+ T cells sorted from blood. CDR3 sequence reads: CASSAGSDANTF. The DNA for the CDR3 is TGTGCCAGCAGTGCGGGGTCCGACGCGAACACCTTC.